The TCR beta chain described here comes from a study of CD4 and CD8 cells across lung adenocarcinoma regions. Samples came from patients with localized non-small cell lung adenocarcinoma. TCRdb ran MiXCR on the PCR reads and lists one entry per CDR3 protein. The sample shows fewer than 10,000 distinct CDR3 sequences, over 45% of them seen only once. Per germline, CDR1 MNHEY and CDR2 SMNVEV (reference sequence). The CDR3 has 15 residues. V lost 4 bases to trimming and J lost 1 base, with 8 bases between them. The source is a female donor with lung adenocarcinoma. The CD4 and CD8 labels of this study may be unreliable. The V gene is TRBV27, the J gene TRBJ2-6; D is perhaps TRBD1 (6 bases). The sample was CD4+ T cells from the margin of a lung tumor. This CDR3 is CASSSGTSGANVLTF. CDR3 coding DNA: TGTGCCAGCAGTTCCGGGACATCTGGGGCCAACGTCCTGACTTTC.